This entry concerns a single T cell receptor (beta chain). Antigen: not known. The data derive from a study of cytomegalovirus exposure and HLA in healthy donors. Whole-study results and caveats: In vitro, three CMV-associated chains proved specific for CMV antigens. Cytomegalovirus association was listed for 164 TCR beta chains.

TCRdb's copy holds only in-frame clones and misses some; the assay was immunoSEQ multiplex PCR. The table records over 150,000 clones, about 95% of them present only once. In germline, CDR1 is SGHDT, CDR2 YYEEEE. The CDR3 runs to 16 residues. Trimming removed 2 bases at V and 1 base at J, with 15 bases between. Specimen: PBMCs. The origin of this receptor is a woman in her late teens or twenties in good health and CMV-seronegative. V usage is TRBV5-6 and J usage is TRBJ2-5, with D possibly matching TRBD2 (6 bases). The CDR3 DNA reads TGTGCCAGCAGCTTTAGCCGGGGGAACCTCCAAGAGACCCAGTACTTC. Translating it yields CASSFSRGNLQETQYF. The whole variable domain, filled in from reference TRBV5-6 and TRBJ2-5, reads DAGVTQSPTHLIKTRGQQVTLRCSPKSGHDTVSWYQQALGQGPQFIFQYYEEEERQRGNFPDRFSGHQFPNYSSELNVNALLLGDSALYLCASSFSRGNLQETQYFGPGTRLLVL.